This T cell receptor (beta chain) stems from a study of cytomegalovirus exposure and HLA in healthy donors. Study-level findings and limits: Being productive about 87% or about 30% of the time was typical of most TCR beta V segments in an earlier analysis.

PCR amplification relied on 60 Vbeta primers (plus 13 Jbeta primers). The data were produced by immunoSEQ multiplex PCR, yet TCRdb's version contains in-frame clones alone and is incomplete. The sample lists approximately 170,000 clones, just over 75% occurring once. Remarks on this clone: The antigen remains unidentified.

The CDR3 spans 15 residues. Trimming removed 3 bases from V and 7 bases from J, with 19 bases in between. The V gene's germline CDR1 is LGHNA and CDR2 YNFKEQ. This clonotype was sampled from a man aged 40-49 years in good health and CMV-seronegative. The sequenced sample consisted of PBMCs. This chain links TRBV4-2 with TRBJ2-7; D is possibly TRBD1 (5 bases). CDR3 residues: CASSQGHQGHLEQYF. The CDR3 DNA is TGTGCCAGCAGCCAGGGCCATCAGGGCCACTTGGAGCAGTACTTC.